This is a list of T cell receptor beta chains from one sample in a study of cytomegalovirus exposure and HLA in healthy donors. Data came from immunoSEQ multiplex PCR; TCRdb stores just in-frame clones and leaves some out. The sample comprises about 150,000 clones, approximately 81% of which are singletons, and around 2% rests with the top ten. The sequenced sample consisted of PBMCs. The receptors stem from a woman between 18 and 29 years old in good health and CMV-seronegative. CDR3s include the opening cysteine and the closing phenylalanine or tryptophan. Each record gives: clone size, V gene, CDR3 length, D gene, J gene, CDR3 protein, CDR3 DNA. A D gene is named only where the DNA matches it firmly. For some rows the clone size is stated as once, few or many, or as a class when expanded; others skip it.

size: -
V: TRBV20-1
length: 10
D: -
J: TRBJ1-1
CDR3: CSASELEAFF
DNA: TGCAGTGCCTCGGAGCTTGAAGCTTTCTTT

size: once
V: TRBV6-6
length: 14
D: TRBD2
J: TRBJ2-1
CDR3: CASSRLAGNNEQFF
DNA: TGTGCCAGCAGCAGACTAGCGGGAAACAATGAGCAGTTCTTC

size: -
V: TRBV7-3
length: 13
D: -
J: TRBJ1-5
CDR3: CASSLRRGEPQHF
DNA: TGTGCCAGCAGCTTGAGGAGGGGAGAGCCCCAGCATTTT

size: few
V: TRBV4-2
length: 16
D: TRBD2
J: TRBJ2-7
CDR3: CASSQALAASSYEQYF
DNA: TGTGCCAGCAGCCAAGCCCTAGCGGCCAGCTCCTACGAGCAGTACTTC

size: few
V: TRBV6-5
length: 15
D: TRBD2
J: TRBJ2-7
CDR3: CASSYGRLADYEQYF
DNA: TGTGCCAGCAGTTACGGGAGACTAGCGGACTACGAGCAGTACTTC

size: -
V: TRBV6-1
length: 16
D: -
J: TRBJ1-2
CDR3: CASSAGEQGRFYGYTF
DNA: TGTGCCAGCAGTGCCGGCGAACAGGGTCGTTTCTATGGCTACACCTTC

size: -
V: TRBV11-2
length: 15
D: TRBD1
J: TRBJ1-2
CDR3: CASSLWTGGDYGYTF
DNA: TGTGCCAGCAGCCTTTGGACAGGGGGCGACTATGGCTACACCTTC

size: few
V: TRBV9
length: 14
D: -
J: TRBJ2-3
CDR3: CASSAYHRGDTQYF
DNA: TGTGCCAGCAGCGCCTACCACCGGGGGGATACGCAGTATTTT

size: -
V: TRBV2
length: 13
D: -
J: TRBJ2-5
CDR3: CASRPDRMETQYF
DNA: TGTGCCAGCAGGCCGGACAGAATGGAGACCCAGTACTTC

size: -
V: TRBV13
length: 14
D: -
J: TRBJ2-1
CDR3: CASSQQLTYNEQFF
DNA: TGTGCCAGCAGCCAACAGCTAACCTACAATGAGCAGTTCTTC

size: -
V: TRBV11-2
length: 17
D: TRBD2
J: TRBJ2-1
CDR3: CASSLDSGLAGANEQFF
DNA: TGTGCCAGCAGCTTAGATTCGGGGCTAGCGGGAGCCAATGAGCAGTTCTTC

size: once
V: TRBV19
length: 16
D: TRBD2
J: TRBJ2-5
CDR3: CASSTLAGVGEETQYF
DNA: TGTGCCAGTAGTACACTAGCGGGAGTGGGGGAAGAGACCCAGTACTTC

size: once
V: TRBV5-4
length: 14
D: -
J: TRBJ2-7
CDR3: CASSLDGPGNEQYF
DNA: TGTGCCAGCAGCTTGGATGGGCCGGGGAACGAGCAGTACTTC

size: -
V: TRBV6-5
length: 14
D: TRBD2
J: TRBJ2-5
CDR3: CASSLTSGKETQYF
DNA: TGTGCCAGCAGTCTGACTAGCGGAAAAGAGACCCAGTACTTC

size: -
V: TRBV19
length: 13
D: -
J: TRBJ2-7
CDR3: CASSSKGDREQYF
DNA: TGTGCCAGTAGTTCAAAGGGGGATCGCGAGCAGTACTTC

size: -
V: TRBV5-1
length: 16
D: -
J: TRBJ1-1
CDR3: CASSPSGGRGVTEAFF
DNA: TGCGCCAGCAGCCCATCCGGGGGGCGAGGCGTCACTGAAGCTTTCTTT

size: -
V: TRBV6-1
length: 13
D: -
J: TRBJ2-3
CDR3: CASIPRGSDTQYF
DNA: TGTGCCAGCATCCCGAGAGGGTCAGATACGCAGTATTTT

size: -
V: TRBV30
length: 13
D: -
J: TRBJ1-5
CDR3: CAWSVLSNQPQHF
DNA: TGTGCCTGGAGTGTACTCAGCAATCAGCCCCAGCATTTT

size: -
V: TRBV6-5
length: 14
D: -
J: TRBJ1-1
CDR3: CASSPMGLGQEAFF
DNA: TGTGCCAGCAGCCCAATGGGATTGGGGCAGGAAGCTTTCTTT

size: once
V: TRBV7-3
length: 15
D: TRBD2
J: TRBJ2-1
CDR3: CASSSGTSGYNEQFF
DNA: TGTGCCAGCAGCTCCGGGACTAGCGGCTACAATGAGCAGTTCTTC

size: -
V: TRBV11-2
length: 17
D: TRBD2
J: TRBJ2-2
CDR3: CASSLRMAGGPSGELFF
DNA: TGTGCCAGCAGCCTTAGAATGGCGGGAGGGCCGTCCGGGGAGCTGTTTTTT

size: -
V: TRBV2
length: 14
D: TRBD2
J: TRBJ2-1
CDR3: CASIGREYRFEQFF
DNA: TGTGCCAGCATAGGGCGGGAGTACCGGTTTGAGCAGTTCTTC

size: -
V: TRBV29-1
length: 14
D: -
J: TRBJ2-7
CDR3: CSASTRHSNREQYF
DNA: TGCAGCGCCTCAACCAGACACTCCAATAGGGAGCAGTACTTC

size: -
V: TRBV18
length: 16
D: TRBD1
J: TRBJ1-3
CDR3: CASSPVTGNSGNTIYF
DNA: TGTGCCAGCTCACCCGTGACAGGGAACTCTGGAAACACCATATATTTT

size: -
V: TRBV5-4
length: 13
D: -
J: TRBJ1-6
CDR3: CASSPGQNSPLHF
DNA: TGTGCCAGCAGCCCAGGACAGAATTCACCCCTCCACTTT

size: -
V: TRBV4-1
length: 17
D: -
J: TRBJ2-3
CDR3: CASSQGVQGWGTDTQYF
DNA: TGCGCCAGCAGCCAAGGGGTTCAGGGTTGGGGAACAGATACGCAGTATTTT

size: -
V: TRBV4-2
length: 15
D: TRBD2
J: TRBJ2-7
CDR3: CASSQEGGGVFEQYF
DNA: TGTGCCAGCAGCCAAGAAGGCGGGGGAGTTTTCGAGCAGTACTTC

size: -
V: TRBV7-9
length: 15
D: TRBD2
J: TRBJ2-7
CDR3: CASSLMAGGPYEQYF
DNA: TGTGCCAGCAGCTTAATGGCGGGAGGGCCGTACGAGCAGTACTTC

size: -
V: TRBV5-1
length: 15
D: -
J: TRBJ2-7
CDR3: CASSLSKGVPYEQYF
DNA: TGCGCCAGCAGCTTAAGTAAAGGAGTTCCCTACGAGCAGTACTTC

size: -
V: TRBV28
length: 16
D: TRBD1
J: TRBJ1-5
CDR3: CASRNSGTGRRQPQHF
DNA: TGTGCCAGCAGGAACTCTGGGACAGGGAGAAGACAGCCCCAGCATTTT

size: -
V: TRBV27
length: 13
D: -
J: TRBJ2-3
CDR3: CASSPNQGDTQYF
DNA: TGTGCCAGCAGTCCCAACCAGGGAGATACGCAGTATTTT

size: -
V: TRBV7-2
length: 16
D: TRBD2
J: TRBJ2-5
CDR3: CASSLEASGSGKTQYF
DNA: TGTGCCAGCAGCTTAGAGGCTAGCGGGAGTGGAAAGACCCAGTACTTC

size: -
V: TRBV5-1
length: 15
D: TRBD1
J: TRBJ1-3
CDR3: CASSLGDSSGNTIYF
DNA: TGCGCCAGCAGCTTGGGGGACAGCTCTGGAAACACCATATATTTT

size: -
V: TRBV5-1
length: 17
D: -
J: TRBJ2-2
CDR3: CASSPTGQATNTGELFF
DNA: TGCGCCAGCAGCCCGACAGGTCAGGCGACGAACACCGGGGAGCTGTTTTTT

size: -
V: TRBV5-1
length: 13
D: TRBD1
J: TRBJ2-5
CDR3: CASSRGQLETQYF
DNA: TGCGCCAGCAGCCGGGGACAGCTCGAGACCCAGTACTTC

size: -
V: TRBV4-1
length: 17
D: -
J: TRBJ2-3
CDR3: CASSQAGVAGPTDTQYF
DNA: TGCGCCAGCAGCCAGGCTGGGGTGGCGGGGCCCACAGATACGCAGTATTTT

size: -
V: TRBV10-2
length: 17
D: TRBD1
J: TRBJ1-2
CDR3: CASSELGTGAHSDGYTF
DNA: TGCGCCAGCAGTGAGTTAGGCACAGGGGCCCACTCTGATGGCTACACCTTC

size: -
V: TRBV6-5
length: 15
D: TRBD1
J: TRBJ1-1
CDR3: CASSYSTGGLLGAFF
DNA: TGTGCCAGCAGTTACTCTACAGGGGGCCTATTGGGGGCTTTCTTT

size: -
V: TRBV7-9
length: 16
D: TRBD1
J: TRBJ2-5
CDR3: CASSIRDRELGETQYF
DNA: TGTGCCAGCAGCATAAGGGACAGAGAATTGGGAGAGACCCAGTACTTC

size: few
V: TRBV4-1
length: 13
D: -
J: TRBJ1-4
CDR3: CASRQSGVGKLFF
DNA: TGCGCCAGCCGACAGTCGGGGGTGGGAAAACTGTTTTTT

size: -
V: TRBV27
length: 15
D: -
J: TRBJ2-3
CDR3: CASSLGGGALDTQYF
DNA: TGTGCCAGCAGTTTAGGAGGGGGCGCGTTAGATACGCAGTATTTT

size: -
V: TRBV7-2
length: 13
D: -
J: TRBJ2-7
CDR3: CASSAQASYEQYF
DNA: TGTGCCAGCAGCGCCCAGGCCTCCTACGAGCAGTACTTC

size: -
V: TRBV7-2
length: 14
D: TRBD1
J: TRBJ2-1
CDR3: CASSLGRQGNEQFF
DNA: TGTGCCAGCAGCTTAGGCCGACAGGGCAATGAGCAGTTCTTC

size: once
V: TRBV6-6
length: 14
D: TRBD2
J: TRBJ2-7
CDR3: CASTPGEGTYEQYF
DNA: TGTGCCAGCACTCCCGGGGAGGGAACCTACGAGCAGTACTTC

size: -
V: TRBV11-2
length: 14
D: -
J: TRBJ1-5
CDR3: CASSWGGGNQPQHF
DNA: TGTGCCAGCAGCTGGGGAGGGGGTAATCAGCCCCAGCATTTT

size: -
V: TRBV4-3
length: 15
D: TRBD2
J: TRBJ2-1
CDR3: CASSQVAGGTNEQFF
DNA: TGCGCCAGCAGCCAAGTAGCGGGAGGGACCAATGAGCAGTTCTTC

size: -
V: TRBV2
length: 15
D: -
J: TRBJ2-7
CDR3: CASSPPGGSSYEQYF
DNA: TGTGCCAGCAGTCCCCCGGGGGGCAGCTCCTACGAGCAGTACTTC

size: -
V: TRBV29-1
length: 13
D: TRBD2
J: TRBJ2-7
CDR3: CSVEGRGWGEQYF
DNA: TGCAGCGTTGAAGGGCGGGGGTGGGGCGAGCAGTACTTC

size: -
V: TRBV6-1
length: 14
D: TRBD1
J: TRBJ2-7
CDR3: CASSGRDSYYEQYF
DNA: TGTGCCAGCAGTGGCCGGGACAGTTATTACGAGCAGTACTTC

size: -
V: TRBV28
length: 14
D: -
J: TRBJ2-7
CDR3: CASSPVGISYEQYF
DNA: TGTGCCAGCAGCCCGGTCGGTATCTCCTACGAGCAGTACTTC

size: -
V: TRBV10-3
length: 15
D: TRBD2
J: TRBJ2-1
CDR3: CAVGRLAGANNEQFF
DNA: TGTGCCGTAGGACGACTAGCGGGGGCGAACAATGAGCAGTTCTTC

size: -
V: TRBV25-1
length: 16
D: -
J: TRBJ2-1
CDR3: CASSEWGAGFGNEQFF
DNA: TGTGCCAGCAGTGAATGGGGAGCGGGTTTTGGCAATGAGCAGTTCTTC

size: -
V: TRBV5-5
length: 15
D: TRBD2
J: TRBJ2-7
CDR3: CASSPTSLSSYEQYF
DNA: TGTGCCAGCAGCCCGACTAGCCTGAGCTCCTACGAGCAGTACTTC

size: -
V: TRBV4-1
length: 15
D: TRBD1
J: TRBJ2-2
CDR3: CASSFGTVNTGELFF
DNA: TGCGCCAGCAGCTTCGGGACAGTCAACACCGGGGAGCTGTTTTTT

size: few
V: TRBV27
length: 15
D: -
J: TRBJ1-2
CDR3: CASSLGAGNNYGYTF
DNA: TGTGCCAGCAGTTTAGGGGCAGGGAATAACTATGGCTACACCTTC